The subject of this entry is one T cell receptor (beta chain). The antigen remains unidentified. The entry originates in a study of identical twins. The study, taken as a whole, reports: Twin pairs had excess sharing that was weaker in beta out-of-frame sequences.

Unique molecular identifiers were present on cDNA, and template switching added a universal primer site. MiXCR, run by TCRdb on the 5' RACE reads, gives a single entry per CDR3 protein. Seen here are about 340,000 distinct CDR3 sequences, 9% to 15% observed once, and the top ten hold 7.2%. V was clipped by 2 bases and J by 3 bases; unmatched bases: 3. Germline V lookup: CDR1 LGHDT, CDR2 YNNKEL (reference sequence). The CDR3 is 15 residues long. These data were also filed under a second study, of yellow fever vaccine responses in identical twins.

Sample: CD8+ T cells sorted from blood. The J gene is TRBJ1-5, the V gene TRBV3-1, with 8 bases aligning to TRBD1. The sequence derives from a woman aged 18 to 35 in good health. DNA for the CDR3: TGTGCCAGCAGCCAAAACAGGGGGTTCAATCAGCCCCAGCATTTT. It codes for CASSQNRGFNQPQHF.